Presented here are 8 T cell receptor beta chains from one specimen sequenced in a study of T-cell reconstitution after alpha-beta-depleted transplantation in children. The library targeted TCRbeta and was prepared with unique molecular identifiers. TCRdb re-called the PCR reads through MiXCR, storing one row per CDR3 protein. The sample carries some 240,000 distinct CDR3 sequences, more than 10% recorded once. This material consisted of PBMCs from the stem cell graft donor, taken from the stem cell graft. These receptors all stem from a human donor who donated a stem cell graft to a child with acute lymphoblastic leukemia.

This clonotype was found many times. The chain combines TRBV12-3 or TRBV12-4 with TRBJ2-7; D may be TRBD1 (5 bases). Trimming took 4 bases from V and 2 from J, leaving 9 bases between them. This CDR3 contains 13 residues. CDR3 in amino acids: CASSWGRTYEQYF. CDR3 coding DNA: TGTGCCAGCAGTTGGGGCAGGACCTACGAGCAGTACTTC.

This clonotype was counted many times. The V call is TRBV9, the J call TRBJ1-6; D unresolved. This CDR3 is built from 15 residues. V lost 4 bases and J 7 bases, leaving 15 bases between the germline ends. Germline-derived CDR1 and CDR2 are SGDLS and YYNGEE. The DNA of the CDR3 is TGTGCCAGCAGCTCGCACGCCGGTCGGAATTCACCCCTCCACTTT. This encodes CASSSHAGRNSPLHF.

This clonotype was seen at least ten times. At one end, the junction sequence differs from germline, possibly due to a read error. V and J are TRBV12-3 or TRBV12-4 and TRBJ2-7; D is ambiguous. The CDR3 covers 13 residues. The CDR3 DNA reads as TGTGCCAGCACTTTAGGGCCGGCCTACGAGCAGTACTTC. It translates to CASTLGPAYEQYF.

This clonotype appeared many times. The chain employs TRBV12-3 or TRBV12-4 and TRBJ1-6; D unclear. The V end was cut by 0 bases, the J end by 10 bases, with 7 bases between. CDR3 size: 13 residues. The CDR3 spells CASSLANQSPLHF. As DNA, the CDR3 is TGTGCCAGCAGTTTAGCGAACCAGTCACCCCTCCACTTT.

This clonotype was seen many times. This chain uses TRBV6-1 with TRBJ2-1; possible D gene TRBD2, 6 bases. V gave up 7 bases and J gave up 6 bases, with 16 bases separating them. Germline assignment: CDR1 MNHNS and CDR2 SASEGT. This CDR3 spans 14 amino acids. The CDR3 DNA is TGTGCCAGCACGTCAGATCGCGGGGCCAATGAGCAGTTCTTC. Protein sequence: CASTSDRGANEQFF.

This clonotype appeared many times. CDR3: CASNGGRVAYEQYF. In DNA form, the CDR3 reads TGTGCCAGCAATGGCGGGAGAGTGGCCTACGAGCAGTACTTC. This chain joins TRBV28 and TRBJ2-7; the match to TRBD2 covers 7 bases. The CDR3 is made up of 14 amino acids. CDR1 is MDHEN, CDR2 SYDVKM, per germline. V lost 7 bases and J lost 2; bases outside the gene matches: 8.

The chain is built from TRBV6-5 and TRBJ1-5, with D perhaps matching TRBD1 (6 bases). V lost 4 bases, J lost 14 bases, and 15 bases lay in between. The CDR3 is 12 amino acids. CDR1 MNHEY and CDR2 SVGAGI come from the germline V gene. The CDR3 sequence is CASSWDGGKKHF. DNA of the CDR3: TGTGCCAGCAGTTGGGACGGGGGCAAGAAGCATTTT.

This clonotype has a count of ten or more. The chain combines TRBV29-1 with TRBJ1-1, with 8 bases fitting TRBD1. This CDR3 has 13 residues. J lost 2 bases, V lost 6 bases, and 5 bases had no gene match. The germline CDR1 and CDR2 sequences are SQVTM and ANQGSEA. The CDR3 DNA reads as TGCAGCGTCCGAGGACAGGGAAACACTGAAGCTTTCTTT. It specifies CSVRGQGNTEAFF.